The clone carrying this T cell receptor beta chain was found a few times. Its antigen remains unknown. CDR3 regions were amplified by Arm-PCR using iRepertoire HTBI primers to build TCR beta libraries. TCRdb redid the calling of the multiplex PCR reads with MiXCR, one entry per CDR3 protein. The table lists about 360,000 distinct CDR3 sequences, about 17% of them singletons, with around 20% in the top ten. The record originates from a study of regulatory T cells in long-lasting Graves disease. Whole-study results and caveats: In persistent patients, shared public clonotypes (more than 2,500) outnumbered those in new patients (approximately 940).

From germline, CDR1 is SGHKS and CDR2 YYEKEE (reference sequence). This CDR3 contains 16 residues. V was clipped by 4 bases and J by 6 bases; unmatched bases: 10. Time point specified: newly diagnosed GD, antithyroid drugs for less than 3 months. The TCR library used RNA extracted from PBMCs. Another study also made use of these data, one on T cells in Graves' hyperthyroidism and ophthalmopathy. As that report states: No ophthalmopathy progression within 18 months constituted stable Graves' hyperthyroidism. HTBI primers drove first-round RT-PCR of the TCR CDR3.

This TCR was recovered from a woman between 18 and 29 years old with Graves disease. The chain is built from TRBV5-5 and TRBJ2-1; 10 bases align to TRBD1. Material: peripheral blood mononuclear cells (PBMCs), obtained at new diagnosis, from a patient treated with antithyroid drugs. The CDR3 nucleotides read TGTGCCAGCAGCCACAAGGACAGGGGGTCTTTCAATGAGCAGTTCTTC. This sequence encodes CASSHKDRGSFNEQFF.